This passage covers 21 T cell receptor beta chains from one sample sequenced in a study of CD8 T cells in Susac syndrome. Reverse transcription of about 0.5 to 1 ug RNA was carried out with random hexamers. TCRdb re-analysed the immunoSEQ multiplex PCR reads in MiXCR, keeping a single row per CDR3 protein. The sample includes approximately 120,000 distinct CDR3 sequences, under 95% of them seen just once. The sequencing sample was made of CD8+ T cells from PBMCs. These receptors were taken from a human donor with multiple sclerosis.

The genes are TRBV3-1 and TRBJ2-3, with D uncertain. The CDR3 runs to 15 residues. The germline gives CDR1 LGHDT, CDR2 YNNKEL (reference sequence). V lost 1 base to trimming and J lost 4 bases, with 12 bases between them. DNA of the CDR3: TGTGCCAGCAGCCAAGGGCAGTATCGAGCAGATACGCAGTATTTT. Translating gives CASSQGQYRADTQYF.

This chain links TRBV13 with TRBJ2-7; tentatively, D is TRBD2 (6 bases). The germline gives CDR1 PRHDT, CDR2 FYEKMQ (reference sequence). This CDR3 has 13 amino acids. The V and J ends lost 4 bases and 7 bases respectively, with 14 bases between them. The CDR3 sequence: CASSSTLAEEQYF. The CDR3 coding sequence is TGTGCCAGCAGCTCCACACTAGCTGAAGAGCAGTACTTC. The whole variable domain, remainder taken from reference TRBV13 and TRBJ2-7, is AAGVIQSPRHLIKEKRETATLKCYPIPRHDTVYWYQQGPGQDPQFLISFYEKMQSDKGSIPDRFSAQQFSDYHSELNMSSLELGDSALYFCASSSTLAEEQYFGPGTRLTVT.

The rearrangement links TRBV7-9 to TRBJ1-5; D unclear. CDR3 size: 15 residues. Germline assignment: CDR1 SEHNR and CDR2 FQNEAQ (reference sequence). V shed 2 bases and J shed 2 bases, with 10 bases lying between them. The CDR3 sequence: CASSLSAPGNQPQHF. CDR3 sequence (DNA): TGTGCCAGCAGCTTATCTGCCCCCGGCAATCAGCCCCAGCATTTT.

J is TRBJ2-2 and V is TRBV9; D ambiguous. This CDR3 has 13 amino acids. Germline CDR1 is SGDLS and CDR2 is YYNGEE. V gave up 2 bases and J gave up 5 bases, with 7 bases separating them. The CDR3 loop reads CASSVLETGELFF. CDR3 DNA sequence: TGTGCCAGCAGCGTGTTGGAGACCGGGGAGCTGTTTTTT.

This clonotype occurred a few times. V gene TRBV6-1 combines with J gene TRBJ2-7; D is unclear. V lost 6 bases and J lost 7, with 16 bases in between. The germline V gene has CDR1 MNHNS and CDR2 SASEGT. The CDR3 is made up of 13 amino acids. The CDR3 loop is CASSPTSSREQYF. The DNA for the CDR3 is TGTGCCAGCAGCCCGACAAGTTCGAGGGAGCAGTACTTC.

Worth noting for this clonotype: At one end, the junction sequence differs from germline, possibly due to a read error. The chain joins TRBV5-6 to TRBJ1-1, with D possibly matching TRBD1 (5 bases). Germline-derived CDR1 and CDR2 are SGHDT and YYEEEE. The CDR3 loop spans 15 amino acids. The CDR3 loop is CASTTGGGTNTEAFF. The CDR3 nucleotides read TGTGCCAGCACCACCGGGGGGGGGACCAACACTGAAGCTTTTTTT.

This chain connects TRBV7-9 to TRBJ2-4; no clear D. CDR1 is SEHNR, CDR2 FQNEAQ, per germline (reference sequence). CDR3 length: 14 amino acids. Trimming took 2 bases from V and 0 from J, leaving 5 bases between them. The CDR3 DNA sequence: TGTGCCAGCAGCTTACAGGAAGCCAAAAACATTCAGTACTTC. This translates into CASSLQEAKNIQYF.

This chain connects TRBV5-6 to TRBJ2-1; 10 positions agree with TRBD2. The V and J ends lost 3 bases and 7 bases, in that order; junction bases with no gene match: 7. This CDR3 is 15 amino acids long. Germline loops: CDR1 SGHDT, CDR2 YYEEEE. The CDR3 DNA is TGTGCCAGCAGCTCTAGCGGGAGTAGGAGAAATGAGCAGTTCTTC. Translated: CASSSSGSRRNEQFF.

This chain connects TRBV21-1 to TRBJ2-1. TRBV21-1 is given as a pseudogene. The CDR3 runs to 12 residues. The CDR3 DNA sequence: TGTGCCAGCACGATCGATAACAATGAGCAGTTCTTC. This translates into CASTIDNNEQFF.

This chain links TRBV27 with TRBJ1-1; TRBD1 matches at 9 bases. The CDR3 sequence is 13 residues long. The junction had 5 bases not matched to a gene; V was cut back by 4 bases and J by 8 bases. Germline CDR1 and CDR2: MNHEY and SMNVEV (reference sequence). CDR3 sequence reads: CASSWGQGGEAFF. In DNA, the CDR3 is TGTGCCAGCAGTTGGGGACAGGGAGGAGAAGCTTTCTTT.

V and J are TRBV19 and TRBJ2-2; D might be TRBD1 (5 bases). The CDR3 consists of 15 residues. Trimming removed 3 bases from V and 0 bases from J, with 8 bases in between. Germline V gene sequence: CDR1 LNHDA, CDR2 SQIVND (reference sequence). CDR3 bases: TGTGCCAGTAGTATCCAGGGCTCGAACACCGGGGAGCTGTTTTTT. As protein: CASSIQGSNTGELFF. The entire variable domain, with the rest obtained from reference TRBV19 and TRBJ2-2, is as follows: DGGITQSPKYLFRKEGQNVTLSCEQNLNHDAMYWYRQDPGQGLRLIYYSQIVNDFQKGDIAEGYSVSREKKESFPLTVTSAQKNPTAFYLCASSIQGSNTGELFFGEGSRLTVL.

The chain is built from TRBV19 and TRBJ2-2; 9 nucleotides agree with TRBD2. The V and J ends lost 7 bases and 7 bases, in that order; junction bases with no gene match: 4. Germline CDR1 LNHDA, CDR2 SQIVND (reference sequence). This CDR3 spans 13 amino acids. This chain's CDR3 is CASNWREGGELFF. DNA of the CDR3: TGTGCCAGTAATTGGCGGGAGGGCGGGGAGCTGTTTTTT.

J is TRBJ1-1 and V is TRBV5-4; possible D gene TRBD1, 5 bases. V shed 1 base and J shed 4 bases, with 8 bases lying between them. The germline V gene has CDR1 SGHNT and CDR2 YYREEE (reference sequence). This CDR3 contains 13 residues. CDR3 nucleotide sequence: TGTGCCAGCAGCTTGAGGGGCGGCACTGAAGCTTTCTTT. It codes for CASSLRGGTEAFF.

This rearrangement joins TRBV10-2 to TRBJ2-7; 7 bases fit TRBD2. CDR1 is WSHSY and CDR2 is SAAADI in the germline V gene. The CDR3 runs to 14 residues. The V and J ends lost 8 bases and 4 bases, in that order; junction bases with no gene match: 11. CDR3 DNA sequence: TGCGCCAGCCGCCTGGCGGCGGGAGCTTACGAGCAGTACTTC. It yields the protein CASRLAAGAYEQYF.

The V call is TRBV7-8, the J call TRBJ1-2; no firm D call. In germline, CDR1 is SGHVS, CDR2 FQNEAQ. The ends were cut back, 5 bases at V and 3 bases at J, with 16 bases in the middle. This CDR3 is 15 amino acids long. The CDR3 region is CASSAFETGYYGYTF. DNA of the CDR3: TGTGCCAGCAGCGCATTTGAGACCGGATACTATGGCTACACCTTC.

This clonotype has only one observation. This rearrangement joins TRBV7-2 to TRBJ1-6, with TRBD1 as a possible D gene (5 bases). The CDR3 has 13 amino acids. The V end lost 6 bases, the J end lost 8 bases, and 11 bases lay between the germline ends. Germline CDR1 SGHTA, CDR2 FQGNSA. The CDR3 loop is CASSSLTDSPLHF. Written as DNA, the CDR3 is TGTGCCAGCAGTTCTCTGACAGATTCACCCCTCCACTTT.

The chain couples TRBV7-9 to TRBJ2-7; the D is unclear. Germline V gene data show CDR1 as SEHNR and CDR2 as FQNEAQ (reference sequence). V lost 6 bases and J 3 bases, leaving 6 bases between the germline ends. There are 11 residues in the CDR3. The CDR3 nucleotides are TGTGCCAGCAGTCTCCTCTACGAGCAGTACTTC. Its translation is CASSLLYEQYF.

J is TRBJ1-5 and V is TRBV6-5; the D is unclear. Deletions cut 7 bases from V and 0 bases from J, with 13 bases between. CDR3 length equals 15 residues. The germline V gene has CDR1 MNHEY and CDR2 SVGAGI. The CDR3 loop reads CASTPSSYSNQPQHF. In nucleotides, the CDR3 is TGTGCCAGCACCCCCTCGAGCTATAGCAATCAGCCCCAGCATTTT.

DNA for the CDR3: TGTGCCAGCAGCTTAGGAATGGAAGGCTACACCTTC. Its translation is CASSLGMEGYTF. J is TRBJ1-2 and V is TRBV28; D unresolved. CDR1 is MDHEN, CDR2 SYDVKM, per germline. This CDR3 region has 12 residues. Trimming removed 6 bases at V and 8 bases at J, with 13 bases between.

The gene calls are TRBV30 and TRBJ2-3, with D perhaps matching TRBD1 (6 bases). CDR1 is GTSNPN and CDR2 is SVGIG in the germline V gene (reference sequence). Trimming cost V 0 bases and J 5 bases, with 12 bases left between them. The CDR3 is 14 amino acids. CDR3 region: CAWSVGQGIDTQYF. Written as DNA, the CDR3 is TGTGCCTGGAGTGTTGGGCAGGGGATAGATACGCAGTATTTT.

The V and J genes are TRBV19 and TRBJ2-7; 13 bases agree with TRBD2. The CDR3 length is 17 residues. Germline assignment: CDR1 LNHDA and CDR2 SQIVND (reference sequence). V was clipped by 6 bases and J by 3 bases; unmatched bases: 11. DNA of the CDR3: TGTGCCAGTAGCTTAGGACTAGCGGGAGCGCTTAACTACGAGCAGTACTTC. It codes for CASSLGLAGALNYEQYF.